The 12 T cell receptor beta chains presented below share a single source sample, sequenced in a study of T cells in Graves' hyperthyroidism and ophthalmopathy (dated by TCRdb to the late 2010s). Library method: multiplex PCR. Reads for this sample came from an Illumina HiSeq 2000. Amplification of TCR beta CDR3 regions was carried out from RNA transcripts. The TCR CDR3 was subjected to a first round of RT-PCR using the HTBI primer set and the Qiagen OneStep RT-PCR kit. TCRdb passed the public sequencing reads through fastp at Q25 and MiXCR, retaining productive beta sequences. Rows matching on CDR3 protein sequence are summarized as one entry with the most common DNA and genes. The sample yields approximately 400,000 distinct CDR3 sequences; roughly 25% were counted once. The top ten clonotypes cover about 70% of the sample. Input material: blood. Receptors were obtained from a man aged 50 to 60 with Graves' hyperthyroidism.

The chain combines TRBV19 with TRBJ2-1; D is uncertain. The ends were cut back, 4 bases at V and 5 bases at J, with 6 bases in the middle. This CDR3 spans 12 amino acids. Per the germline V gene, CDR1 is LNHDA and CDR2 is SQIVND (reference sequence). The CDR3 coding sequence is TGTGCCAGTAGTAACAAAAACAATGAGCAGTTCTTC. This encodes CASSNKNNEQFF. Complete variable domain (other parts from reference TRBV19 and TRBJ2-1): DGGITQSPKYLFRKEGQNVTLSCEQNLNHDAMYWYRQDPGQGLRLIYYSQIVNDFQKGDIAEGYSVSREKKESFPLTVTSAQKNPTAFYLCASSNKNNEQFFGPGTRLTVL.

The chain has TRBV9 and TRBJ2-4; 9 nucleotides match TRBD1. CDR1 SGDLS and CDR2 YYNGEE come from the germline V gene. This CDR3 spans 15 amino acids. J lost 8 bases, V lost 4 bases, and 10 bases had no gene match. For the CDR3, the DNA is TGTGCCAGCAGCACCCGGACAGGGGAGTGGGACATTCAGTACTTC. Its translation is CASSTRTGEWDIQYF. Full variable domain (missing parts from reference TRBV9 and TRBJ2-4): DSGVTQTPKHLITATGQRVTLRCSPRSGDLSVYWYQQSLDQGLQFLIQYYNGEERAKGNILERFSAQQFPDLHSELNLSSLELGDSALYFCASSTRTGEWDIQYFGAGTRLSVL.

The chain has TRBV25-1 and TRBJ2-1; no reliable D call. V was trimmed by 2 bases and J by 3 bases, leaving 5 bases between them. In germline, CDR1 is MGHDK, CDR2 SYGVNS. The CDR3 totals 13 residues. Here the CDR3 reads CASSEHGYNEQFF. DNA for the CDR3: TGTGCCAGCAGTGAACACGGCTACAATGAGCAGTTCTTC.

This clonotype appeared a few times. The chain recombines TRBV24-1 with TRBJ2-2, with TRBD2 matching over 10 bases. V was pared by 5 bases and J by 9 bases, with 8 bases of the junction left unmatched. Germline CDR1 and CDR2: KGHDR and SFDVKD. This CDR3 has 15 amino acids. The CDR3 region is CATSASGLATRELFF. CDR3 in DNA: TGTGCCACCAGTGCCTCGGGACTAGCGACCCGGGAGCTGTTTTTT.

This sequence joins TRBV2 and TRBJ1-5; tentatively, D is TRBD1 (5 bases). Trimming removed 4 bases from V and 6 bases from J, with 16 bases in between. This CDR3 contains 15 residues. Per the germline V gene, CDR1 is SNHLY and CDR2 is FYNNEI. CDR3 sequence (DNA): TGTGCCAGCAGTGTGGGGCAGGCTGGGGTTCAGCCCCAGCATTTT. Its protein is CASSVGQAGVQPQHF.

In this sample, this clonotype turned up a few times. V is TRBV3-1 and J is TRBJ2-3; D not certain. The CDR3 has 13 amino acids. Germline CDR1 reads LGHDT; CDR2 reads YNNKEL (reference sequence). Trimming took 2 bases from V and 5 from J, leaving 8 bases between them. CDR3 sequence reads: CASSQNARDTQYF. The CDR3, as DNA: TGTGCCAGCAGCCAAAACGCCAGAGATACGCAGTATTTT.

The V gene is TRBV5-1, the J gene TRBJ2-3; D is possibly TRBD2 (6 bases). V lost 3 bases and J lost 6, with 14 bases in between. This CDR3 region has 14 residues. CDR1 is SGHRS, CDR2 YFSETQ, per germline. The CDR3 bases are TGCGCCAGCAGCTCCGGGGACTTTCCGGATACGCAGTATTTT. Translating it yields CASSSGDFPDTQYF.

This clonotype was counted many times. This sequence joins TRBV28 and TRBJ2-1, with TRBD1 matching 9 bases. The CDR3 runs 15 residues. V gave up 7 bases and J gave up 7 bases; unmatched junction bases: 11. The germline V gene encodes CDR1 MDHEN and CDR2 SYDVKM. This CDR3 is CASTQGDRERNEQFF. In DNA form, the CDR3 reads TGTGCCAGCACACAGGGGGACAGGGAGAGGAATGAGCAGTTCTTC.

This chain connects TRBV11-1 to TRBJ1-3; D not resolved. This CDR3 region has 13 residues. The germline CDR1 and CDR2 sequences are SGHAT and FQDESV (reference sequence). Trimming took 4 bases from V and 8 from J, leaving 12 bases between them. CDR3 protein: CASSSHTLDTIYF. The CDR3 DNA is TGTGCCAGCAGCTCCCATACTCTTGACACCATATATTTT. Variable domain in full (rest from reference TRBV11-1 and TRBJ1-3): EAEVAQSPRYKITEKSQAVAFWCDPISGHATLYWYRQILGQGPELLVQFQDESVVDDSQLPKDRFSAERLKGVDSTLKIQPAELGDSAMYLCASSSHTLDTIYFGEGSWLTVV.

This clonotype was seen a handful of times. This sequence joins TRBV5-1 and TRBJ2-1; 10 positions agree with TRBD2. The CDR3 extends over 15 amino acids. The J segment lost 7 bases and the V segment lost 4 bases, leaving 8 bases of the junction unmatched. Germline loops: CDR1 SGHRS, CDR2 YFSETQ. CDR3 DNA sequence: TGCGCCAGCAGCACCGGGACTAGCGACGCAAATGAGCAGTTCTTC. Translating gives CASSTGTSDANEQFF.

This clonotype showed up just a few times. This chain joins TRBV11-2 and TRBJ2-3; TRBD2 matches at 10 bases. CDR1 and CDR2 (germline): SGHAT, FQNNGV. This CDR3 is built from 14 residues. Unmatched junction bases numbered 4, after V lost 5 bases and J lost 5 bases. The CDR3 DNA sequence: TGTGCCAGCAGCCCGGCTAGCGGGAGAGATACGCAGTATTTT. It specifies CASSPASGRDTQYF. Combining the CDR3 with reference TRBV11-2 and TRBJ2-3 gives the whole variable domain EAGVAQSPRYKIIEKRQSVAFWCNPISGHATLYWYQQILGQGPKLLIQFQNNGVVDDSQLPKDRFSAERLKGVDSTLKIQPAKLEDSAVYLCASSPASGRDTQYFGPGTRLTVL.

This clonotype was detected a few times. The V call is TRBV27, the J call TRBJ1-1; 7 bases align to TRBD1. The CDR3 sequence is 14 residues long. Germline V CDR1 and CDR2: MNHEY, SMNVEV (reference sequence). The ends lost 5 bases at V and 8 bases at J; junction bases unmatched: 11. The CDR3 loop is CASSDWDRPTEAFF. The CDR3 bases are TGTGCCAGCAGTGACTGGGACAGACCTACCGAAGCTTTCTTT.